The TCR beta chain under discussion was sequenced for a study of HIV-infected patients and healthy controls. Points from the study as a whole: Eight alpha and eight beta V genes differed significantly in mean usage between HIV-infected patients and controls. Compared with untreated HIV+ repertoires, healthy controls showed roughly threefold more distinct CDR3s and higher Shannon diversity.

The repertoire came from unfractionated whole blood and reflected all unsorted peripheral T cells. Reverse transcription used about 500 ng RNA and constant-region primers for alpha and beta. Using multiplexing indices, alpha and beta chain libraries were generated apart by chain-specific third strand synthesis. The library had 12-nucleotide molecular identifiers formed by two random hexamers joined together. TCRdb processed the 5' RACE reads anew with MiXCR; each CDR3 protein has one entry. Of some 20,000 distinct CDR3 sequences in the sample, around 8.2% were seen once. This clonotype came up many times. As yet, its antigen is unknown. The clonotype originates from an adult in good health. The sample consisted of blood.

This CDR3 is CASSMTDSYEQYF. DNA of the CDR3: TGTGCCAGTAGTATGACAGACTCCTACGAGCAGTACTTC. This sequence joins TRBV19 and TRBJ2-7; a weak D match, TRBD1 (5 bases). V was cut by 3 bases and J by 0 bases, with 6 bases left in between. The CDR3 is made up of 13 amino acids. Germline V gives CDR1 LNHDA, CDR2 SQIVND (reference sequence).